Described below is a single T cell receptor beta chain sequence and its context. What this receptor recognizes is not known. No much larger clone exists at a distance of one base, and base qualities are not known. The CDR3 regions of human TCRbeta chains were analyzed by immunosequencing. Concerning the study's data processing: Repertoire TCRs were checked for matches against a reference library of SARS-CoV-2-specific TCRs that had been generated using the MIRA antigen-specificity platform. Breadth meant the fraction of unique TCRs that were SARS-CoV-2-associated, whereas depth meant the fraction of total T cells that were SARS-CoV-2-associated. Using the MIRA data, each spike-specific TCR was mapped to the spike region that the TCR reacts to and placed in a CD4 or CD8 class. Log10-transformed breadth and depth values were compared by one-way ANOVA with Sidak's multiple comparisons tests. In its TCRdb copy, this immuneACCESS table keeps in-frame sequences only and misses some clones. Where compared with another copy, unresolved V genes explain less than half of these, and the others have no known cause. Clonal size and the V and J genes are those of that table, whereas D and trimming came from the DNA. The table for this sample lists under 200,000 clones; roughly nine tenths of them were counted only once. Together, the top ten hold approximately 1.9% of the sample.

The data derive from a study of T cell responses to AZD1222 COVID-19 vaccine (dated by TCRdb to the early 2020s). With respect to the entire study: Because spike-specific TCR depth and breadth did not differ between the two schedules, AZD1222 recipients who got a second dose at roughly 4 weeks were pooled with those who got a second dose at roughly 12 weeks. A total of just over 230 trial participants underwent TCR sequencing, of whom roughly 210 had received two doses of AZD1222 and around 26 had received two doses of the MenACWY control vaccine. Trial participants were enrolled by age into subgroups of 18-55, 56-69 and 70-plus years, and about 150, 27 and 61 TCR-sequenced participants, respectively, were included in these subgroups. Study-wide findings and limitations: In the small 56-69-year group, the increase in depth fell short of significance, most likely because of low power. Vaccine-associated CD4 TCRs spanned the whole spike protein, with dominant responses in regions 160-218 and 743-854. Only 5 to 7 AZD1222 recipients were SARS-CoV-2 seropositive at baseline, limiting conclusions about previously exposed vaccinees. Participants were mostly white British and included more females than males, and it was suggested by the authors that clonal diversity may have been underestimated. Because no day 14 peak-response samples were available, repertoires were characterized only after the peak T cell response. Spike-specific TCR breadth and depth rose significantly after two AZD1222 doses compared with day 0 and with MenACWY recipients. Reportedly, close to half of the unique spike-specific TCRs recognized epitopes lying outside the regions that are mutated in the B.1.351 and B.1.1.7 variants.

The CDR3, from cysteine to phenylalanine, totals 12 residues. Kept here is only the CDR3 DNA, which spans 36 bases and is read in frame from base 1. The trim is 4 bases for V and 3 bases for J, with a gap of 7 bases between the germline ends. Based on the germline V gene (reference sequence), the CDR1 and CDR2 sequences are GTSNPN and SVGIG. What this sample's time point label stands for: baseline before first vaccination. The vaccinee samples were drawn from two UK trials, COV001 and COV002, one of which was a single-blind randomized controlled phase 2/3 trial testing AZD1222 (ChAdOx1 nCoV-19) in healthy adults. For TCRbeta chain sequencing, PBMC samples from trial participants were taken at day 0 and at day 28 after the second dose.

This clonotype was sampled from an adult in good health. The V gene is TRBV30 and the J gene is TRBJ1-5, and TRBD1 may be the D gene, going by 6 matching bases. The input for sequencing was peripheral blood, taken on day 0 of AZD1222 vaccination. The DNA reads TGTGCCTGGAACAGGGACAATCAGCCCCAGCATTTT. It codes for CAWNRDNQPQHF.